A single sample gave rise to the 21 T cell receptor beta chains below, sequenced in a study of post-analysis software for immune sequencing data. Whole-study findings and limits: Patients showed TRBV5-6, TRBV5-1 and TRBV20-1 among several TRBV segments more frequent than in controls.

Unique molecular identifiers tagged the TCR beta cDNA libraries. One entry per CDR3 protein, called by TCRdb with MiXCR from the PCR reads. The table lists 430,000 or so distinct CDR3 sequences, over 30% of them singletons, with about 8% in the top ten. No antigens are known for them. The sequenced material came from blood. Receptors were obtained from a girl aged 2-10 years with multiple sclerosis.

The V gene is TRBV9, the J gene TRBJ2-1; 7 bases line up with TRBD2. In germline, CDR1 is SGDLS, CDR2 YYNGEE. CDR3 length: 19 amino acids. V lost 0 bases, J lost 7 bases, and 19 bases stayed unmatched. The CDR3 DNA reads TGTGCCAGCAGCGTAGCTACTAGCTCTGCGGGAGCGTCTGGGAATGAGCAGTTCTTC. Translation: CASSVATSSAGASGNEQFF.

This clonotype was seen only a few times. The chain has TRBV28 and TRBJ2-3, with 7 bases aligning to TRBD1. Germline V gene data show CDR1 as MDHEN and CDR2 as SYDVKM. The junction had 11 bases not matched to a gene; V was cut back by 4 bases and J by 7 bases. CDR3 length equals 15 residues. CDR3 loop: CASSSWDRWMNTQYF. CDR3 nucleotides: TGTGCCAGCAGTTCCTGGGACAGATGGATGAATACGCAGTATTTT.

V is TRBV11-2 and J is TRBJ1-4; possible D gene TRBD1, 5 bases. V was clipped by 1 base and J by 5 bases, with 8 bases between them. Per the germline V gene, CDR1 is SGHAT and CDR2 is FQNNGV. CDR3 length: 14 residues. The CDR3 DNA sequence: TGTGCCAGCAGCTTAGCAGGGTTAAATGAAAAACTGTTTTTT. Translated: CASSLAGLNEKLFF.

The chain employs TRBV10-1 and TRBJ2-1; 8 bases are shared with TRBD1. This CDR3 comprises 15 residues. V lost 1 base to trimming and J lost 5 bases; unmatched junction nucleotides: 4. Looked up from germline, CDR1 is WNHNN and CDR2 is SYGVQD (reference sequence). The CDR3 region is CASSEFGQGNNEQFF. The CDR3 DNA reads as TGCGCCAGCAGTGAGTTTGGACAGGGTAACAATGAGCAGTTCTTC.

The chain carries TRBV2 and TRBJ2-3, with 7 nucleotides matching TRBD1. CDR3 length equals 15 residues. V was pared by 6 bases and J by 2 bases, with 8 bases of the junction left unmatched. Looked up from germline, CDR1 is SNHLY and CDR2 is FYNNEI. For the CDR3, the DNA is TGTGCCAGCAGGCACCGGGACAGCCCCACAGATACGCAGTATTTT. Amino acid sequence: CASRHRDSPTDTQYF.

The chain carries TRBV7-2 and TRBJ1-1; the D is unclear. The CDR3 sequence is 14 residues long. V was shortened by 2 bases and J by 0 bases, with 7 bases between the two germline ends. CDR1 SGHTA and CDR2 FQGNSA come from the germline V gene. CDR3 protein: CASSLIRMNTEAFF. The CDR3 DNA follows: TGTGCCAGCAGCTTAATTCGAATGAACACTGAAGCTTTCTTT.

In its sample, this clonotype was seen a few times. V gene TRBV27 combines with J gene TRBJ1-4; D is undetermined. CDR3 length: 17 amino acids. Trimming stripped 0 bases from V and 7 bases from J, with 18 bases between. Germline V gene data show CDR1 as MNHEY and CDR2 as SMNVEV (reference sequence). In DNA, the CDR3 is TGTGCCAGCAGTTTATCGTCTTCGCCCCCTTGGGGTGAAAAACTGTTTTTT. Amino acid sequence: CASSLSSSPPWGEKLFF.

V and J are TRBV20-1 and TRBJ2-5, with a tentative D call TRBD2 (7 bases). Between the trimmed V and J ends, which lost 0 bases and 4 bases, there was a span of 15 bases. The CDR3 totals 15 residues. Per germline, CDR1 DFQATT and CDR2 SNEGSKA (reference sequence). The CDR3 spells CSARDWREGGETQYF. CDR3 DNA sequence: TGCAGTGCTAGAGATTGGAGGGAGGGGGGAGAGACCCAGTACTTC.

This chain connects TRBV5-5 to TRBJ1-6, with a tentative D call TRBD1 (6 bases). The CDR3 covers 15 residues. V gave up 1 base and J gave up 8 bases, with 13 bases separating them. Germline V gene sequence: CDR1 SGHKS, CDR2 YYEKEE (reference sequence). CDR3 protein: CASSLYGDNDSPLHF. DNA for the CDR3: TGTGCCAGCAGCTTGTATGGGGACAACGATTCACCCCTCCACTTT. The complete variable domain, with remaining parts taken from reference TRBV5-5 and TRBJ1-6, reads DAGVTQSPTHLIKTRGQQVTLRCSPISGHKSVSWYQQVLGQGPQFIFQYYEKEERGRGNFPDRFSARQFPNYSSELNVNALLLGDSALYLCASSLYGDNDSPLHFGNGTRLTVT.

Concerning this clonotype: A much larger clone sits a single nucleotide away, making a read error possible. CDR3 nucleotide sequence: TGTGCCAGCAGCCCGGGACTAGCGGGGAACAATGAGCTGTTCTTC. Encoded protein: CASSPGLAGNNELFF. V gene TRBV7-2 combines with J gene TRBJ2-1; TRBD2 aligns across 13 bases. CDR1 is SGHTA, CDR2 FQGNSA, per germline. The CDR3 length is 15 residues. The complete variable domain, with remaining parts taken from reference TRBV7-2 and TRBJ2-1, reads GAGVSQSPSNKVTEKGKDVELRCDPISGHTALYWYRQSLGQGLEFLIYFQGNSAPDKSGLPSDRFSAERTGGSVSTLTIQRTQQEDSAVYLCASSPGLAGNNELFFGPGTRLTVL.

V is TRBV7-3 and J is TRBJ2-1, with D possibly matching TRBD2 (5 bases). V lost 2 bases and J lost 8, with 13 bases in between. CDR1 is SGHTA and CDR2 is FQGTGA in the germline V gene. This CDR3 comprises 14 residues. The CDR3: CASSLRTPKDEQFF. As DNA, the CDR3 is TGTGCCAGCAGCTTACGGACTCCTAAGGATGAGCAGTTCTTC. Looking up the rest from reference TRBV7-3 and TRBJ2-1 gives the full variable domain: GAGVSQTPSNKVTEKGKYVELRCDPISGHTALYWYRQSLGQGPEFLIYFQGTGAADDSGLPNDRFFAVRPEGSVSTLKIQRTERGDSAVYLCASSLRTPKDEQFFGPGTRLTVL.

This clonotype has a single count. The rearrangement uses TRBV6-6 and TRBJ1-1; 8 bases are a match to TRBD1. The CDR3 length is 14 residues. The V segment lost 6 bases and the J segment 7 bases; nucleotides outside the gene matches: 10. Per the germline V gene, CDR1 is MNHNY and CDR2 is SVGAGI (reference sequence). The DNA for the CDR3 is TGTGCCAGCAGCCTCCTTGGACAGGGAGGTGAAGCTTTCTTT. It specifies CASSLLGQGGEAFF.

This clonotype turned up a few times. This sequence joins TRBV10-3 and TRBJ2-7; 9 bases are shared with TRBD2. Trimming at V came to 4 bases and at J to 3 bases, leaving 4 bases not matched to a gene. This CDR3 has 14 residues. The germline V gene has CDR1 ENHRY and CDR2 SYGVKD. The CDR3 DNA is TGTGCCATCAGTGTGATAGCGGGGGACTACGAGCAGTACTTC. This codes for CAISVIAGDYEQYF.

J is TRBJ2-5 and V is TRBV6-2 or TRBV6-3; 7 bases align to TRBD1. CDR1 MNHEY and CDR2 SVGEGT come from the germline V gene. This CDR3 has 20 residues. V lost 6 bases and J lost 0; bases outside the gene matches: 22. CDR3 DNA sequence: TGTGCCAGCAGCGGAGCACCTAGGACAGGCGGCCTGAGGTACCAAGAGACCCAGTACTTC. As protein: CASSGAPRTGGLRYQETQYF.

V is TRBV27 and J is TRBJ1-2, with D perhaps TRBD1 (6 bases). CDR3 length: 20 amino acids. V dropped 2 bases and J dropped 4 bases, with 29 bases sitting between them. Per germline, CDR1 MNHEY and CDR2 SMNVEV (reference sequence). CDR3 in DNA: TGTGCCAGCAGTTTACTTTCGACAGGAGGCGGGGCCCCCCACTTCTATGGCTACACCTTC. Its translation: CASSLLSTGGGAPHFYGYTF.

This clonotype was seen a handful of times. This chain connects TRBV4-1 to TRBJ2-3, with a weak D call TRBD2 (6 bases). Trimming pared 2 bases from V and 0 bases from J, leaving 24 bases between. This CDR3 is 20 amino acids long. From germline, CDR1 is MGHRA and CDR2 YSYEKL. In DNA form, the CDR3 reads TGCGCCAGCAGCCAACTTAGCATCAAATTGGCGGGGAAGAGCACAGATACGCAGTATTTT. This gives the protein CASSQLSIKLAGKSTDTQYF.

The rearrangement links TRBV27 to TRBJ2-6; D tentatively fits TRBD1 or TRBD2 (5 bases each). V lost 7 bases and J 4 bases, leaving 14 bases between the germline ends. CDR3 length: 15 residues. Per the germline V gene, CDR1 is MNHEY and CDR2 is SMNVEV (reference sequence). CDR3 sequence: CASNRPGRGANVLTF. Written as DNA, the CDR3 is TGTGCCAGCAACCGCCCGGGGCGGGGGGCCAACGTCCTGACTTTC.

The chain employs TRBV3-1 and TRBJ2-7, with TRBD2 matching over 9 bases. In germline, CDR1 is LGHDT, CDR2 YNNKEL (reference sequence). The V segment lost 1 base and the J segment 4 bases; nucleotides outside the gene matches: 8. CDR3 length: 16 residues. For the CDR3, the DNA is TGTGCCAGCAGCCAAGGAGGGCTAGCGGGGAAGTACGAGCAGTACTTC. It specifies CASSQGGLAGKYEQYF.

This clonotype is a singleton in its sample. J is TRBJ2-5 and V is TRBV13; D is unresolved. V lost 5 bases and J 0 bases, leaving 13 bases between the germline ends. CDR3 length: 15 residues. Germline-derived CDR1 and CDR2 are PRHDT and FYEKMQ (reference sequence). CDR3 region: CASSPPTTDQETQYF. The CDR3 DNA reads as TGTGCCAGCAGCCCCCCCACGACGGACCAAGAGACCCAGTACTTC.

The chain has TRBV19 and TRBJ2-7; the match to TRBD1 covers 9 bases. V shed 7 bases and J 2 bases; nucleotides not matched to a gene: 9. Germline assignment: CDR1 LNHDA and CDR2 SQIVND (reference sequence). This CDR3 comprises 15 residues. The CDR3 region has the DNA TGTGCCAGTAAGGGGCGGACAGGGGCCGCCTACGAGCAGTACTTC. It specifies CASKGRTGAAYEQYF.

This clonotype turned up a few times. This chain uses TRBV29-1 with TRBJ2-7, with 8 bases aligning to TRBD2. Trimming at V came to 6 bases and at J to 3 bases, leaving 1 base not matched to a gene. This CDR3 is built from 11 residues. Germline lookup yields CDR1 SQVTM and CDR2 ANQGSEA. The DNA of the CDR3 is TGCAGCGTGGGACTAGACTACGAGCAGTACTTC. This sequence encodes CSVGLDYEQYF.